This T cell receptor (beta chain) was sequenced for a study of blood T cell repertoires in COVID-19. Study-wide background: There were acute and convalescent COVID-19 samples, and they came from the United States, Italy and Spain.

Produced via immunoSEQ multiplex PCR; TCRdb's table is partial and in-frame only. The sample records some 170,000 clones, roughly 82% being singletons. A few counts support this clone. This TCR came from a woman aged 70 to 79 with acute or convalescent COVID-19. The specimen sequenced was peripheral blood.

The CDR3: CASSPWGGQGVSPLHF. The DNA of the CDR3 is TGTGCCAGCTCACCATGGGGCGGACAGGGGGTCTCACCCCTCCACTTT. The chain recombines TRBV18 with TRBJ1-6; TRBD1 matches at 10 bases. The CDR3 is 16 amino acids. J gave up 10 bases and V 2 bases, and 8 bases lay outside the gene matches. CDR1 and CDR2 (germline): KGHSH, LQKENI.